These 32 T cell receptor beta chains share one sample of origin, sequenced in a study of blood T cells in healthy people across ages. Primed by a sample-barcoded 5' primer and a J-beta primer mix, a second PCR proceeded for 7 to 11 cycles. TCRdb ran MiXCR on the 5' RACE reads and lists one entry per CDR3 protein. The repertoire holds 1,800,000 or so distinct CDR3 sequences, with about two fifths as singletons. The sequencing sample was made of blood. These receptors originate from a human donor in good health.

This clonotype was found many times. The V and J genes are TRBV7-3 and TRBJ2-1, with D unclear. CDR3 length equals 13 residues. The germline gives CDR1 SGHTA, CDR2 FQGTGA. Between the trimmed V and J ends, which lost 2 bases and 10 bases, there was a span of 12 bases. The CDR3 loop is CASSLLRHTEQFF. CDR3 bases: TGTGCCAGCAGCTTACTACGTCACACGGAGCAGTTCTTC.

This chain connects TRBV15 to TRBJ2-7; no reliable D call. The germline CDR1 and CDR2 sequences are LNHNV and YYDKDF (reference sequence). The CDR3 covers 14 residues. With 1 base removed from V and 2 bases from J, the gap between germline ends came to 9 bases. This CDR3 reads CATSRVGLAYEQYF. CDR3 bases: TGTGCCACCAGCAGAGTAGGTCTAGCCTACGAGCAGTACTTC.

A few counts support this clonotype. The chain recombines TRBV20-1 with TRBJ2-3; D gene uncertain. Trimming shortened V by 0 bases and J by 0 bases, and 16 bases separated the two germline ends. The CDR3 runs 17 residues. Germline V gives CDR1 DFQATT, CDR2 SNEGSKA (reference sequence). DNA for the CDR3: TGCAGTGCTAGAGATCCATTCAGGCTTCCTAGCACAGATACGCAGTATTTT. Translating it yields CSARDPFRLPSTDTQYF.

A word on this clonotype: The junction shows a germline mismatch at one end, possibly a read error. This rearrangement joins TRBV4-3 to TRBJ2-7, with 7 bases fitting TRBD1. Looked up from germline, CDR1 is LGHNA and CDR2 is YSLEER. CDR3 length: 14 amino acids. The CDR3 nucleotides are TGCGCCAGCGGCCAAGTACAGGGGACCCACGAGCAGTACTTC. This gives the protein CASGQVQGTHEQYF.

V is TRBV20-1 and J is TRBJ1-2, with D uncertain. The CDR3 totals 13 residues. Germline V gives CDR1 DFQATT, CDR2 SNEGSKA (reference sequence). The V and J ends lost 0 bases and 8 bases respectively, with 13 bases between them. The CDR3 DNA reads as TGCAGTGCTAGAGATAGGGCACTAGTCGGCTACACCTTC. Its protein is CSARDRALVGYTF.

This clonotype was counted between two and nine times. The DNA for the CDR3 is TGTGCCAGCAGTAAACTAGCGGTTCTCGAGACCCAGTACTTC. This gives the protein CASSKLAVLETQYF. The chain couples TRBV12-3 or TRBV12-4 to TRBJ2-5; 8 positions match TRBD2. The CDR3 has 14 residues. The V segment lost 5 bases and the J segment 5 bases; nucleotides outside the gene matches: 7.

The chain joins TRBV5-1 to TRBJ2-1, with 7 positions matching TRBD1. The DNA end is more similar to TRBJ2-7, so the J call may be wrong. The CDR3 totals 14 residues. The germline CDR1 and CDR2 sequences are SGHRS and YFSETQ. The CDR3 DNA sequence: TGCGCCAGCAGCTTGAAACAGGGGCCCTACGAGCAGTACTTC. It translates to CASSLKQGPYEQYF.

This chain joins TRBV4-2 and TRBJ1-2; D remains ambiguous. There are 15 residues in the CDR3. Germline loops: CDR1 LGHNA, CDR2 YNFKEQ. Trimming removed 4 bases from V and 2 bases from J, with 14 bases in between. CDR3 residues: CASSREGTFNYGYTF. CDR3 DNA: TGTGCCAGCAGCCGAGAAGGTACATTCAACTATGGCTACACCTTC.

The V call is TRBV4-2, the J call TRBJ1-1, with D possibly TRBD1 on 5 matching bases. V was pared by 1 base and J by 2 bases, with 11 bases between. The CDR3 runs to 15 residues. The germline gives CDR1 LGHNA, CDR2 YNFKEQ. The CDR3 coding sequence is TGTGCCAGCAGCCAAGCGGTCCGGGACAACACTGAAGCTTTCTTT. Encoded protein: CASSQAVRDNTEAFF.

The table lists this clonotype with a few counts. The rearrangement joins TRBV9 to TRBJ2-7; D is unresolved. The CDR3 runs to 15 residues. Germline CDR1 is SGDLS and CDR2 is YYNGEE. Trimming took 1 base from V and 0 from J, leaving 11 bases between them. As DNA, the CDR3 is TGTGCCAGCAGCGTAACGGGCTCTTACTCCTACGAGCAGTACTTC. Its protein is CASSVTGSYSYEQYF.

The chain links TRBV24-1 to TRBJ2-7; the D is unclear. The CDR3 has 12 residues. Germline CDR1 is KGHDR and CDR2 is SFDVKD. The V gene lost 3 bases and the J gene lost 3 bases, with 5 bases spanning the gap. Here the CDR3 reads CATSDDIYEQYF. In nucleotides, the CDR3 is TGTGCCACCAGTGATGACATCTACGAGCAGTACTTC.

The chain combines TRBV24-1 with TRBJ1-5, with TRBD1 as a possible D gene (5 bases). Trimming took 0 bases from V and 3 from J, leaving 11 bases between them. Germline CDR1 KGHDR, CDR2 SFDVKD. The CDR3 has 16 amino acids. The CDR3 region is CATSDLQGGDNQPQHF. The CDR3 nucleotides are TGTGCCACCAGTGATTTGCAGGGAGGGGACAATCAGCCCCAGCATTTT.

This chain links TRBV12-3 or TRBV12-4 with TRBJ2-7, with a possible D match to TRBD1 (5 bases). This CDR3 region has 14 residues. V lost 8 bases and J lost 3, with 17 bases in between. DNA of the CDR3: TGTGCCAGCGCCTTGGGGCAGGGCGACTACGAGCAGTACTTC. It is translated as CASALGQGDYEQYF.

This clonotype was picked up a small number of times. The chain has TRBV27 and TRBJ2-7; 9 bases are a match to TRBD2. The CDR3 runs to 16 residues. CDR1 is MNHEY, CDR2 SMNVEV, per germline (reference sequence). V was clipped by 2 bases and J by 4 bases; unmatched bases: 9. This CDR3 reads CASSLSGGSGEYEQYF. The CDR3 DNA sequence: TGTGCCAGCAGTTTAAGCGGGGGGTCGGGGGAATACGAGCAGTACTTC.

There are a few counts of this clonotype. The chain couples TRBV7-2 to TRBJ2-5; D possibly uses TRBD1 or TRBD2 (6 bases each). Germline values: CDR1 SGHTA, CDR2 FQGNSA. This CDR3 has 16 residues. Trimming shortened V by 6 bases and J by 11 bases, and 28 bases separated the two germline ends. CDR3 sequence reads: CASSLVGGGTYNEQYF. DNA for the CDR3: TGTGCCAGCAGTCTTGTCGGAGGGGGTACCTACAATGAGCAGTACTTC.

This clonotype was counted only a few times. In DNA, the CDR3 is TGTGCCAGCAGCCTTGAGGCCAGGGAGTATGGCTACACCTTC. Amino acid sequence: CASSLEAREYGYTF. The rearrangement uses TRBV4-2 and TRBJ1-2; D possibly corresponds to TRBD1 (5 bases). Germline CDR1 is LGHNA and CDR2 is YNFKEQ. V lost 4 bases, J lost 5 bases, and 14 bases lay in between. This CDR3 has 14 amino acids.

In regard to this clonotype: One end of the junction fails to match germline, which may point to a read error. The chain is built from TRBV29-1 and TRBJ1-1; possible D gene TRBD1, 5 bases. This CDR3 spans 12 amino acids. Per the germline V gene, CDR1 is SQVTM and CDR2 is ANQGSEA. The CDR3 coding sequence is TGCAGCGTCAGCTCCCGGGGCACTGAAACTTTCTTT. Protein: CSVSSRGTETFF.

The chain combines TRBV4-2 with TRBJ1-2; D is possibly TRBD1 (5 bases). From germline, CDR1 is LGHNA and CDR2 YNFKEQ. The CDR3 is made up of 12 amino acids. The V end lost 10 bases, the J end lost 3 bases, and 12 bases lay between the germline ends. The CDR3 nucleotides are TGTGCCATCGAACGGGGCGACTATGGCTACACCTTC. Translating gives CAIERGDYGYTF.

The rearrangement uses TRBV9 and TRBJ1-2; D ambiguous. CDR1 and CDR2 from the germline V gene are SGDLS and YYNGEE. V lost 3 bases to trimming and J lost 5 bases, with 14 bases between them. This CDR3 contains 14 residues. The CDR3 DNA sequence: TGTGCCAGCAGCGCCTGGGCAGGAGGATATGGCTACACCTTC. This sequence encodes CASSAWAGGYGYTF. Supplemented by reference TRBV9 and TRBJ1-2, the full variable domain reads DSGVTQTPKHLITATGQRVTLRCSPRSGDLSVYWYQQSLDQGLQFLIQYYNGEERAKGNILERFSAQQFPDLHSELNLSSLELGDSALYFCASSAWAGGYGYTFGSGTRLTVV.

The CDR3 nucleotides are TGCAGCGCCCCAGACAGGGAGACCTATGGCTACACCTTC. Translating it yields CSAPDRETYGYTF. The chain has TRBV29-1 and TRBJ1-2, with TRBD1 matching over 7 bases. CDR1 is SQVTM, CDR2 ANQGSEA, per germline. The CDR3 spans 13 residues. Germline trimming cut 7 bases from V and 4 bases from J; bases unmatched to any gene: 9.

This clonotype was found a few times. The chain links TRBV24-1 to TRBJ2-7; TRBD2 agrees at 7 bases. This CDR3 contains 13 residues. Losses at the gene ends were 10 bases for V and 0 bases for J; bases not matched to a gene: 5. Per germline, CDR1 KGHDR and CDR2 SFDVKD. CDR3 amino acids: CATSGASSYEQYF. The CDR3 DNA reads as TGTGCCACGAGCGGGGCAAGCTCCTACGAGCAGTACTTC.

In its sample, this clonotype was seen a few times. At one of its ends the junction is not consistent with the germline gene, which may arise from a read error. The V call is TRBV5-1, the J call TRBJ2-3, with 8 bases fitting TRBD2. CDR3 length: 13 residues. The germline V gene has CDR1 SGHRS and CDR2 YFSETQ. The CDR3 here is CASSSGGSDTQYF. CDR3 in DNA: TGTGCCAGCAGTTCGGGGGGGTCAGATACGCAGTATTTT.

In its sample, this clonotype was seen a few times. The rearrangement joins TRBV4-3 to TRBJ2-7, with D perhaps matching TRBD1 (5 bases). In germline, CDR1 is LGHNA, CDR2 YSLEER. This CDR3 has 17 residues. V lost 0 bases to trimming and J lost 3 bases, with 18 bases between them. In nucleotides, the CDR3 is TGCGCCAGCAGCCAAGAAGCCCTAGGGGCGGACCACTACGAGCAGTACTTC. Translated: CASSQEALGADHYEQYF.

In the case of this clonotype: One end of the junction is discordant with germline, which a read error may explain. The chain carries TRBV27 and TRBJ2-1; possibly TRBD1 or TRBD2 for D (5 bases each). This CDR3 has 15 amino acids. In germline, CDR1 is MNHEY, CDR2 SMNVEV (reference sequence). For the CDR3, the DNA is TGTGCCAGCAGTCTAGGGACCGGTTCCTACAATGAGCAGGTCTTC. Protein: CASSLGTGSYNEQVF.

The gene calls are TRBV6-2 or TRBV6-3 and TRBJ2-3; D unresolved. This CDR3 region has 13 residues. Per germline, CDR1 MNHEY and CDR2 SVGEGT. The V end was cut by 5 bases, the J end by 8 bases, with 14 bases between. As DNA, the CDR3 is TGTGCCAGCAGTGACCCCCCGGTCCCTACGCAGTATTTT. This encodes CASSDPPVPTQYF.

This clonotype has only a few counts. This CDR3 is CASSSQHQPQHF. The CDR3 DNA reads as TGTGCCAGCAGTTCTCAACATCAGCCCCAGCATTTT. V is TRBV6-2 or TRBV6-3 and J is TRBJ1-5; D not resolved. The V and J ends lost 4 bases and 5 bases respectively, with 6 bases between them. CDR3 size: 12 residues. Germline lookup yields CDR1 MNHEY and CDR2 SVGEGT.

This clonotype was counted a few times. A much larger clone sits a single nucleotide away, making a read error possible. V and J are TRBV13 and TRBJ2-1; 7 bases are shared with TRBD2. V was pared by 10 bases and J by 0 bases, with 3 bases of the junction left unmatched. Germline V gene lookup returns CDR1 PRHDT and CDR2 FYEKMQ (reference sequence). There are 13 residues in the CDR3. CDR3 nucleotide sequence: TGTGCCACCGGGGGGAGCTCCTACAATGAGCAGTTCTTC. Translating it yields CATGGSSYNEQFF.

The chain joins TRBV28 to TRBJ2-4; no clear D gene. Germline assignment: CDR1 MDHEN and CDR2 SYDVKM. Deletions cut 3 bases from V and 0 bases from J, with 12 bases between. The CDR3 runs 16 residues. The CDR3 nucleotides are TGTGCCAGCAGTTTCCCAGGAGAACTAGCCAAAAACATTCAGTACTTC. Translating gives CASSFPGELAKNIQYF.

In this sample, this clonotype turned up a few times. The chain joins TRBV25-1 to TRBJ1-1; unclear D gene. There are 13 residues in the CDR3. V lost 5 bases and J lost 3, with 10 bases in between. Looked up from germline, CDR1 is MGHDK and CDR2 is SYGVNS. CDR3 residues: CASSSDAYTEAFF. The CDR3 nucleotides read TGTGCCAGCAGTTCCGACGCCTACACTGAAGCTTTCTTT.

This clonotype was detected ten times or more. The chain combines TRBV5-5 with TRBJ2-7; D might be TRBD1 (6 bases). CDR3 length equals 13 residues. Germline lookup yields CDR1 SGHKS and CDR2 YYEKEE (reference sequence). Trimming took off 1 base at V and 3 bases at J, with 8 bases between the two ends. The CDR3 region has the DNA TGTGCCAGCAGCTTGAGGACAGACTACGAGCAGTACTTC. Protein product: CASSLRTDYEQYF. Full variable domain (rest looked up from reference TRBV5-5 and TRBJ2-7): DAGVTQSPTHLIKTRGQQVTLRCSPISGHKSVSWYQQVLGQGPQFIFQYYEKEERGRGNFPDRFSARQFPNYSSELNVNALLLGDSALYLCASSLRTDYEQYFGPGTRLTVT.

Details on this clonotype: A clone one base away is much larger, so this may be a read error. J is TRBJ2-6 and V is TRBV12-3 or TRBV12-4; D perhaps matches TRBD1 (5 bases). CDR3 length equals 15 residues. CDR3 in DNA: TGTGCCAGCAGTTTAGGGATCTCTGGGGCCGACGTCCTGACTTTC. Encoded protein: CASSLGISGADVLTF.

This chain joins TRBV20-1 and TRBJ2-1; 16 bases are shared with TRBD2. With V trimmed by 5 bases and J by 0 bases, 7 bases remained unmatched. Germline V lookup: CDR1 DFQATT, CDR2 SNEGSKA (reference sequence). The CDR3 runs 18 residues. This chain's CDR3 is CSAPGLAGGLSSYNEQFF. DNA for the CDR3: TGCAGTGCTCCGGGACTAGCGGGGGGGTTGAGCTCCTACAATGAGCAGTTCTTC.